This TCR beta chain was found in a study of shared clonotypes between healthy human individuals. Original analysis: ImmunoSEQ junction-only sequences lacked quality scores, so their filtering differed. The data were produced by immunoSEQ multiplex PCR, yet TCRdb's version contains in-frame clones alone and is incomplete. V and J calls and clone size follow that table, whereas D and trimming were derived from the DNA. The sample holds just over 2,000,000 clones, around 95% seen once. This clone showed up just once. Adult Caucasians living in Nashville, Tennessee made up all of the donors. This sequence was found in a man aged 18 to 29 in good health. The sequencing sample was made of naive CD4+ T cells sorted from blood. Subset: CD45RA+ positively selected.

The DNA of the CDR3 is TGTGCCAGCAGTTACAGGGGCGGGAGGGCCGGTTACGAGCAGTACTTC. Translating gives CASSYRGGRAGYEQYF. The V call is TRBV6-5, the J call TRBJ2-7, with TRBD2 matching 9 bases. After removal of 2 bases from V and 4 bases from J, the junction contained 9 bases not matched to a gene. The germline V gene encodes CDR1 MNHEY and CDR2 SVGAGI. The CDR3 has 16 amino acids.